This entry concerns a single T cell receptor beta chain. Its recognized antigen is unknown. No much larger clone is present one base from it, and per-base qualities are unavailable. This record comes from a study of vaccination and CD4 T cells after COVID-19 (dated by TCRdb to between 2021 and 2023). For the wider study: Convalescent patients had a positive SARS-CoV-2 result on nasal swab PCR, and of these patients, nine had mild disease and one had severe disease. The convalescent cohort included six males and four females, with two Hispanic individuals, seven Caucasians, two Asians and one multiracial person. Two doses of either the Pfizer-BioNTech BNT162b2 vaccine (n=8) or the Moderna mRNA-1273 vaccine (n=2) were administered to participants. Post-COVID blood samples were collected from convalescent patients a median of about 92 days after diagnosis, with a range of about 30 to 180 days. Post-vaccine blood samples were taken a median of around 68 days after the second vaccine dose, with a range of roughly 14 to 250 days. Culture stimuli were overlapping spike peptide pools from SARS-CoV-2 and from the common cold coronaviruses HCoV-NL63, HCoV-OC43 and HCoV-229E. As controls, cultures received a CEFX viral epitope pool (the positive control), an HIV-1 Nef peptide pool (the negative control), or no peptide at all. In nine to eleven COVID-19 convalescent patients and 4 infection-naive healthy vaccine recipients, researchers compared the spike-specific CD4+ TCR repertoire from before mRNA vaccination with the repertoire from after. The study at large found these results: An increase in the median number of SARS-CoV-2-reactive clonotypes from approximately 21 after infection to roughly 36 after vaccination was observed, but the change was not found to be significant. The number of convalescent patients in the study was relatively small, and the study did not examine early timepoints following natural infection. Of the vaccine-specific clones found in convalescent patients, nearly all (304 of 307) were mono-reactive for SARS-CoV-2 spike instead of being cross-reactive with common cold coronaviruses. In convalescent patients, a median around 86% of post-vaccine SARS-CoV-2-reactive clones were detected only after vaccination, suggesting vaccine-specific priming.

Library generation was performed with PCR. At the Johns Hopkins FTIC core, DNA from the cultured CD4+ T cells underwent TCR sequencing with the Oncomine TCR Beta short-read assay. The QIAamp micro DNA kit was used to extract genomic DNA from the cultured CD4+ T cells. Oncomine TCR Beta libraries made from cultured CD4+ T cells were pooled using unique dual indexes and sequenced on an Illumina iSeq 100. In the authors' own workflow: Non-productive sequences were filtered out, and CDR3s that did not start with C, did not end with F or W, or were shorter than 7 amino acids were discarded. The MANAFEST web application identified antigen-specific clonotypes by comparing peptide-stimulated wells against reference wells and other culture wells. An FDR below 0.05, an odds ratio above 5, and a productive frequency above 0.1% in at least two of three replicate wells were required for clones to be considered positive. A clonotype was classed as cross-reactive if the clonotype showed significant expansion both in SARS-CoV-2 spike wells and in at least one common cold coronavirus spike condition. Similarity between CDR3 sequences was evaluated in R version 3.6.1 using Levenshtein distances (stringdist) and unrooted phylogenetic trees (ape). The public reads were reanalyzed by TCRdb: fastp trimming at Q25, MiXCR alignment, in-frame beta chains only. Rows matching on CDR3 protein sequence are summarized as one entry with the most common DNA and genes. TCRdb's processing, not the authors', yielded these V and J calls. This sample is represented by 14,000 to 15,000 distinct CDR3 sequences; about 41% of them were singletons. Together, the top ten hold about 8% of the sample.

Taken from the germline V gene, the CDR1 and CDR2 loops are SGHTA and FQGNSA. At the junction V is shortened by 5 bases and J by 1 base, with 9 bases in between. The CDR3 measures 13 amino acids from cysteine to phenylalanine. Solely the CDR3 DNA is kept, with 39 bases framed from the first base. The treatment or condition label, as the study defines it: roughly 10-day PBMC culture with coronavirus spike peptide pools or control peptides (ViraFEST assay). The ViraFEST assay was used in the study, in which antigen-specific T cells were expanded with peptide pools and expanded clonotypes were subsequently identified by TCR sequencing. The convalescent patients' positive SARS-CoV-2 PCR tests fell between March and December 2020, which was before the Alpha, Beta and Delta variants emerged in the United States. Each well held millions of PBMCs cultured with 10 ug/ml peptide pools in IMDM containing around 5% human AB serum and 10 IU/ml IL-2. On days 3 and 7, half of the culture medium was replaced with fresh IL-2-containing medium. CD4+ T cells were isolated after roughly nine days of culture through negative selection using the EasySep CD4+ T cell isolation kit. Ficoll-Paque Plus gradient centrifugation was used to isolate PBMCs from whole blood, and the isolated PBMCs were then either used fresh or cryopreserved at -140C. Each culture condition was generally run in triplicate wells.

The sequence was collected from a human donor who had recovered from COVID-19. The sequencing input was CD4+ T cells from blood, cultured in vitro. The chain links TRBV7-2 with TRBJ2-7; no D gene is confidently identified. This receptor has the CDR3 CASSTRLSYEQYF. The sequenced DNA: TGTGCCAGCAGCACCCGGCTTTCCTACGAGCAGTACTTC.